One and the same sample provided the 25 T cell receptor beta chains below, sequenced in a study of cytomegalovirus exposure and HLA in healthy donors. PCR involved 60 Vbeta and 13 Jbeta primers. The table came from immunoSEQ multiplex PCR; TCRdb's copy has only in-frame clones and leaves some out. Of some 99,000 clones in the sample, around two thirds were seen once. Material for sequencing was PBMCs. These receptor sequences come from a male donor in good health and CMV-seronegative.

In this sample, this clone turned up a few times. V usage is TRBV7-2 and J usage is TRBJ1-1; the D gene is possibly TRBD1 (5 bases). Germline V gives CDR1 SGHTA, CDR2 FQGNSA. This CDR3 contains 15 residues. The V end lost 7 bases, the J end lost 1 base, and 16 bases lay between the germline ends. For the CDR3, the DNA is TGTGCCAGCAACCCTCAGGGCGGCGGGAACACTGAAGCTTTCTTT. Its translation is CASNPQGGGNTEAFF.

This chain links TRBV28 with TRBJ1-2, with TRBD1 as a possible D gene (6 bases). Deletions cut 7 bases from V and 7 bases from J, with 19 bases between. This CDR3 has 14 amino acids. Germline CDR1 and CDR2: MDHEN and SYDVKM. The CDR3 nucleotides are TGTGCCAGCACCTTGGGGGGGGCCTCTGGTGGCTACACCTTC. Protein: CASTLGGASGGYTF.

This clone was seen only once. V gene TRBV4-1 combines with J gene TRBJ2-2, with 7 nucleotides matching TRBD1. The CDR3 sequence is 17 residues long. Trimming at V came to 5 bases and at J to 1 base, leaving 10 bases not matched to a gene. Germline V gene sequence: CDR1 MGHRA, CDR2 YSYEKL. CDR3 amino acids: CASSFRLQGVNTGELFF. For the CDR3, the DNA is TGCGCCAGCAGCTTCCGCCTCCAGGGGGTGAACACCGGGGAGCTGTTTTTT.

The V call is TRBV28, the J call TRBJ2-1; D uncertain. Germline assignment: CDR1 MDHEN and CDR2 SYDVKM. The CDR3 is 14 residues long. The germline V and J ends were trimmed by 6 bases and 5 bases, with 14 bases remaining between them. The CDR3 loop is CASSLPSSHNEQFF. Here the CDR3 DNA reads TGTGCCAGCAGCCTCCCGTCGAGTCACAATGAGCAGTTCTTC.

This chain joins TRBV28 and TRBJ2-3, with 9 bases lining up with TRBD1. The germline V gene encodes CDR1 MDHEN and CDR2 SYDVKM. With V trimmed by 6 bases and J by 2 bases, 6 bases remained unmatched. CDR3 size: 15 residues. The CDR3 DNA reads as TGTGCCAGCAGCCGGAGGGACAGGGACACAGATACGCAGTATTTT. Protein product: CASSRRDRDTDTQYF.

This chain connects TRBV6-5 to TRBJ2-7; D is possibly TRBD1 (5 bases). CDR1 MNHEY and CDR2 SVGAGI come from the germline V gene. Trimming stripped 6 bases from V and 2 bases from J, with 11 bases between. This CDR3 is built from 13 residues. This chain's CDR3 is CASRATAAYEQYF. The CDR3, as DNA: TGTGCCAGCAGGGCGACAGCAGCCTACGAGCAGTACTTC.

The chain couples TRBV6-5 to TRBJ2-1; D is uncertain. Germline V lookup: CDR1 MNHEY, CDR2 SVGAGI. V was cut by 4 bases and J by 8 bases, with 12 bases left in between. This CDR3 spans 13 amino acids. The CDR3 DNA reads as TGTGCCAGCAGTTCGGGTTCCGGCGATGAGCAGTTCTTC. Its translation: CASSSGSGDEQFF.

V gene TRBV28 combines with J gene TRBJ1-2; D is undetermined. There are 13 residues in the CDR3. The germline V and J ends were trimmed by 3 bases and 8 bases, with 13 bases remaining between them. The germline CDR1 and CDR2 sequences are MDHEN and SYDVKM. The CDR3 nucleotides are TGTGCCAGCAGTTTTGTAGCTGGCGAAGGCTACACCTTC. This sequence encodes CASSFVAGEGYTF.

V gene TRBV7-9 combines with J gene TRBJ2-1; possible D gene TRBD2, 6 bases. Trimming stripped 5 bases from V and 7 bases from J, with 21 bases between. CDR1 and CDR2 from the germline V gene are SEHNR and FQNEAQ (reference sequence). This CDR3 spans 16 amino acids. The CDR3 DNA sequence: TGTGCCAGCAGCGAAAAAAGACTAGTAGTTGGTAATGAGCAGTTCTTC. This gives the protein CASSEKRLVVGNEQFF.

The chain uses TRBV7-6 and TRBJ2-7, with 9 bases that match TRBD1. The V gene end was trimmed by 0 bases and the J gene end by 3 bases; junction bases not matched to a gene: 9. This CDR3 is 17 amino acids long. The germline CDR1 and CDR2 sequences are SGHVS and FNYEAQ. Written as DNA, the CDR3 is TGTGCCAGCAGCTTAGCAAGGGGAGGACAGGGGAACTACGAGCAGTACTTC. Protein: CASSLARGGQGNYEQYF.

V usage is TRBV7-9 and J usage is TRBJ1-1, with 8 bases aligning to TRBD1. After removal of 6 bases from V and 0 bases from J, the junction contained 9 bases not matched to a gene. Germline V gives CDR1 SEHNR, CDR2 FQNEAQ (reference sequence). The CDR3 is 16 amino acids. For the CDR3, the DNA is TGTGCCAGCAGTCTGGACAGGGAACCTTTGAACACTGAAGCTTTCTTT. It specifies CASSLDREPLNTEAFF.

V is TRBV14 and J is TRBJ2-4; 12 bases line up with TRBD1. The CDR3 contains 17 residues. J lost 6 bases, V lost 4 bases, and 10 bases had no gene match. Per germline, CDR1 SGHDN and CDR2 FVKESK. CDR3 amino acids: CASSRPGTGGARNIQYF. The CDR3, as DNA: TGTGCCAGCAGCCGTCCCGGGACAGGGGGCGCGAGAAACATTCAGTACTTC. Using reference TRBV14 and TRBJ2-4 for the parts outside the CDR3, the full variable domain is EAGVTQFPSHSVIEKGQTVTLRCDPISGHDNLYWYRRVMGKEIKFLLHFVKESKQDESGMPNNRFLAERTGGTYSTLKVQPAELEDSGVYFCASSRPGTGGARNIQYFGAGTRLSVL.

This clone has more than one count but fewer than ten. The genes are TRBV11-2 and TRBJ2-5; TRBD2 agrees at 8 bases. CDR3 size: 15 residues. Germline V gives CDR1 SGHAT, CDR2 FQNNGV. V lost 0 bases, J lost 2 bases, and 2 bases stayed unmatched. CDR3 sequence (DNA): TGTGCCAGCAGCTTAGATCGGGGGGGACAAGAGACCCAGTACTTC. It encodes CASSLDRGGQETQYF.

The chain recombines TRBV5-7 with TRBJ1-1; 9 bases agree with TRBD1. TRBV5-7 qualifies as an ORF whose function is uncertain. The CDR3 consists of 16 residues. Trimming took 4 bases from V and 4 from J; bases not matched to a gene: 11. The CDR3 DNA is TGTGCCAGCAGCGACGGACAGGGGCGCCGGCCCACTGAAGCTTTCTTT. Protein sequence: CASSDGQGRRPTEAFF.

This clone was picked up a small number of times. The DNA for the CDR3 is TGTGCCAGCAGCTCCCGACAGGGGTCCGCGAACACCGGGGAGCTGTTTTTT. Translation: CASSSRQGSANTGELFF. The chain is built from TRBV7-8 and TRBJ2-2, with TRBD1 matching over 8 bases. The germline CDR1 and CDR2 sequences are SGHVS and FQNEAQ. CDR3 length: 17 amino acids. With 4 bases clipped from V and 0 bases from J, the junction kept 7 bases outside the gene matches.

The rearrangement links TRBV27 to TRBJ2-2; 7 bases map to TRBD1. V lost 6 bases and J lost 1; bases outside the gene matches: 8. This CDR3 has 16 amino acids. The germline V gene encodes CDR1 MNHEY and CDR2 SMNVEV (reference sequence). CDR3 in DNA: TGTGCCAGCAGCATGACAGGGACCGGGAACACCGGGGAGCTGTTTTTT. This sequence encodes CASSMTGTGNTGELFF.

The genes are TRBV11-1 and TRBJ1-2; maybe TRBD1 (5 bases). Germline V gene data show CDR1 as SGHAT and CDR2 as FQDESV (reference sequence). Trimming shortened V by 5 bases and J by 3 bases, and 10 bases separated the two germline ends. The CDR3 is 13 amino acids. CDR3 DNA sequence: TGTGCCAGCAGCCCGGACACAGACTATGGCTACACCTTC. Translating gives CASSPDTDYGYTF.

V usage is TRBV29-1 and J usage is TRBJ2-7; a possible D gene is TRBD1 (6 bases). Germline V gives CDR1 SQVTM, CDR2 ANQGSEA. This CDR3 spans 14 amino acids. The V end was cut by 2 bases, the J end by 0 bases, with 11 bases between. The CDR3 region is CSVESPGHSYEQYF. The DNA for the CDR3 is TGCAGCGTTGAATCCCCGGGACACTCCTACGAGCAGTACTTC.

This chain uses TRBV13 with TRBJ2-1; 8 bases match TRBD2. Germline loops: CDR1 PRHDT, CDR2 FYEKMQ (reference sequence). The CDR3 is 17 amino acids. The junction had 12 bases not matched to a gene; V was cut back by 0 bases and J by 8 bases. The DNA for the CDR3 is TGTGCCAGCAGCTTAGGCGGGAGGGCACTATCGGGGGATGAGCAGTTCTTC. Protein sequence: CASSLGGRALSGDEQFF.

V and J are TRBV30 and TRBJ2-3; 16 bases match TRBD2. Germline lookup yields CDR1 GTSNPN and CDR2 SVGIG (reference sequence). The CDR3 consists of 16 residues. Trimming removed 2 bases from V and 6 bases from J; junction bases left unmatched: 5. The CDR3 nucleotides are TGTGCCTGGAGTCCGGGACTAGCGGGAGGGGGGGATACGCAGTATTTT. This encodes CAWSPGLAGGGDTQYF.

This clone was seen only a few times. V usage is TRBV30 and J usage is TRBJ1-2; D possibly corresponds to TRBD1 (5 bases). V lost 4 bases to trimming and J lost 4 bases, with 13 bases between them. Germline V CDR1 and CDR2: GTSNPN, SVGIG (reference sequence). The CDR3 has 13 residues. CDR3: CAWNYGTSYGYTF. In nucleotides, the CDR3 is TGTGCCTGGAACTACGGGACTTCCTATGGCTACACCTTC.

The chain employs TRBV7-2 and TRBJ2-2; the D gene is possibly TRBD1 (6 bases). CDR3 length equals 15 residues. The germline V and J ends were trimmed by 3 bases and 1 base, with 9 bases remaining between them. Per germline, CDR1 SGHTA and CDR2 FQGNSA. The CDR3 sequence is CASSFIRGNTGELFF. The CDR3 DNA follows: TGTGCCAGCAGCTTTATCAGGGGGAACACCGGGGAGCTGTTTTTT.

The chain uses TRBV11-2 and TRBJ1-1; D gene ambiguous. Deletions cut 6 bases from V and 6 bases from J, with 20 bases between. The CDR3 has 15 residues. Per the germline V gene, CDR1 is SGHAT and CDR2 is FQNNGV. The CDR3 DNA follows: TGTGCCAGCAGTCATACCGGGAATAGGGTCCCTGAAGCTTTCTTT. Its protein product is CASSHTGNRVPEAFF.

The V call is TRBV19, the J call TRBJ2-5; 8 positions match TRBD1. Per germline, CDR1 LNHDA and CDR2 SQIVND (reference sequence). V shed 8 bases and J 3 bases; nucleotides not matched to a gene: 8. This CDR3 is 14 amino acids long. DNA for the CDR3: TGTGCCAGTTCCCATACAGGGGGGAAAGAGACCCAGTACTTC. Protein: CASSHTGGKETQYF.

The CDR3 protein is CASSQGAGEQFF. CDR3 sequence (DNA): TGTGCCAGCAGTCAGGGGGCGGGTGAGCAGTTCTTC. The gene calls are TRBV6-5 and TRBJ2-1, with 8 bases matching TRBD1. Germline loops: CDR1 MNHEY, CDR2 SVGAGI. V was clipped by 5 bases and J by 9 bases; unmatched bases: 3. CDR3 length: 12 residues.